Sequencing of this TCR beta chain was carried out in a study of control samples from healthy donors and cancer patients. V lost 5 bases and J 0 bases, leaving 11 bases between the germline ends. The CDR3 is made up of 16 amino acids. The germline V gene has CDR1 SGHTA and CDR2 FQGNSA. TCRdb's copy holds only in-frame clones and misses some; the assay was immunoSEQ multiplex PCR. The sample lists 150,000 to 200,000 clones, around 96% occurring once. Sequenced input: blood. The chain combines TRBV7-2 with TRBJ2-6; tentative D call: TRBD2 (5 bases). The TCR sequence derives from a woman aged 40 to 50 in good health. The CDR3 protein is CASSRDPYSGANVLTF. The CDR3, as DNA: TGTGCCAGCAGCCGGGATCCTTACTCTGGGGCCAACGTCCTGACTTTC.